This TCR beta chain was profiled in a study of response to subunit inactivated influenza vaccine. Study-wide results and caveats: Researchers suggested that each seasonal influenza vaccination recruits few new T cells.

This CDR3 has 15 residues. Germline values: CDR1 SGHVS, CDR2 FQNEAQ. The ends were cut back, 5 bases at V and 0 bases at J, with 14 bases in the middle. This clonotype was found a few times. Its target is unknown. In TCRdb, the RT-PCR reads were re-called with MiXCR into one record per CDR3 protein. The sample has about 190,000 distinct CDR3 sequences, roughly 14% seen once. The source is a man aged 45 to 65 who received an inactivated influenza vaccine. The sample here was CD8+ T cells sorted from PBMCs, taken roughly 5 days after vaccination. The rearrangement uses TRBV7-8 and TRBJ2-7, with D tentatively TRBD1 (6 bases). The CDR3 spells CASSRSGHHSYEQYF. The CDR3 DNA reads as TGTGCCAGCAGCCGATCGGGACACCACTCCTACGAGCAGTACTTC.